These 20 T cell receptor beta chains were sequenced from one sample in a study of CD8 T cells in ankylosing spondylitis. MiXCR, applied by TCRdb to the 5' RACE reads, yields one record per CDR3 protein. The top ten hold around 6.8% of the sample, which has 200,000 to 300,000 distinct CDR3 sequences, around 9.1% seen once. The sequenced material came from blood, either unsorted or a sorted T cell fraction (not recorded which). Receptors originate from a male donor with ankylosing spondylitis or in good health (not recorded which).

This clonotype was picked up many times. This chain joins TRBV12-3 or TRBV12-4 and TRBJ2-3; 10 nucleotides line up with TRBD2. Unmatched junction bases numbered 4, after V lost 5 bases and J lost 2 bases. CDR3 size: 15 residues. CDR3 amino acids: CASSPSGGYTDTQYF. The DNA of the CDR3 is TGTGCCAGCAGTCCTAGCGGGGGTTACACAGATACGCAGTATTTT.

This clonotype was detected many times. The chain couples TRBV7-8 to TRBJ2-3, with D hard to call. CDR3 length: 13 amino acids. Germline-derived CDR1 and CDR2 are SGHVS and FQNEAQ. Trimming stripped 4 bases from V and 1 base from J, with 6 bases between. The DNA of the CDR3 is TGTGCCAGCAGCTCGCAGGGCACAGATACGCAGTATTTT. Protein product: CASSSQGTDTQYF.

This clonotype was counted many times. V and J are TRBV5-1 and TRBJ2-4; weak D call: TRBD1 (5 bases). Trimming stripped 0 bases from V and 0 bases from J, with 10 bases between. CDR1 is SGHRS, CDR2 YFSETQ, per germline. This CDR3 region has 16 residues. DNA for the CDR3: TGCGCCAGCAGCTTGGAGGGGCGACTAGCCAAAAACATTCAGTACTTC. Protein product: CASSLEGRLAKNIQYF.

Comment on this clonotype: A much larger clone differs by one base, so this may be a read error. The gene calls are TRBV10-3 and TRBJ1-2, with D possibly matching TRBD1 (5 bases). The germline V gene encodes CDR1 ENHRY and CDR2 SYGVKD. CDR3 length equals 13 residues. In nucleotides, the CDR3 is TGTGCCATCATTGGGGGAAGCAGGGATGGCTCCACCTTC. Protein product: CAIIGGSRDGSTF.

This clonotype appeared many times. The V and J genes are TRBV20-1 and TRBJ2-1; 8 bases map to TRBD2. The J segment lost 3 bases and the V segment lost 8 bases, leaving 18 bases of the junction unmatched. The CDR3 has 17 amino acids. CDR1 and CDR2 from the germline V gene are DFQATT and SNEGSKA (reference sequence). CDR3: CSSPDLRAGGFYNEQFF. The CDR3 coding sequence is TGCAGTTCTCCTGATCTTCGGGCGGGGGGCTTCTACAATGAGCAGTTCTTC.

This clonotype was detected ten times or more. The rearrangement links TRBV6-2 or TRBV6-3 to TRBJ2-7, with 8 bases aligning to TRBD2. V gave up 7 bases and J gave up 5 bases; unmatched junction bases: 13. The CDR3 is 15 residues long. CDR1 is MNHEY and CDR2 is SVGEGT in the germline V gene. This CDR3 is CASNTGGLVIHEQYF. In nucleotides, the CDR3 is TGTGCCAGCAACACGGGGGGACTAGTCATCCACGAGCAGTACTTC.

This clonotype appeared a few times. The chain has TRBV6-5 and TRBJ2-7; D may correspond to TRBD1 or TRBD2 (5 bases each). This CDR3 has 13 amino acids. Germline CDR1 is MNHEY and CDR2 is SVGAGI. V was shortened by 4 bases and J by 6 bases, with 13 bases between the two germline ends. CDR3 bases: TGTGCCAGCAGTTCCCCCTCGGGGCGCGAGCAGTACTTC. Amino acids: CASSSPSGREQYF.

With regard to this clonotype: This could be a read error, since a much larger clone is one nucleotide away. The chain recombines TRBV12-3 or TRBV12-4 with TRBJ2-1; D might be TRBD2 (6 bases). The CDR3 loop spans 13 amino acids. With 8 bases removed from V and 5 bases from J, the gap between germline ends came to 13 bases. DNA of the CDR3: TGTGCCAGCGGCTCGGGGAGGCACAATGAGCAGTTCTTC. Protein product: CASGSGRHNEQFF.

This clonotype was seen repeatedly, ten times or more. The rearrangement links TRBV20-1 to TRBJ1-1, with D possibly being TRBD1 (5 bases). V lost 1 base and J 6 bases, leaving 12 bases between the germline ends. There are 13 residues in the CDR3. CDR1 DFQATT and CDR2 SNEGSKA come from the germline V gene (reference sequence). CDR3 region: CSARGGVIAEAFF. The CDR3 DNA is TGCAGTGCTAGAGGGGGGGTGATAGCTGAAGCTTTCTTT.

The genes are TRBV5-5 and TRBJ1-1; possible D gene TRBD1, 5 bases. The length of the CDR3 is 13 residues. Trimming stripped 4 bases from V and 4 bases from J, with 11 bases between. Per germline, CDR1 SGHKS and CDR2 YYEKEE (reference sequence). CDR3 nucleotides: TGTGCCAGCAGCGCAGGGTGGGGCACTGAAGCTTTCTTT. Amino acid sequence: CASSAGWGTEAFF.

V and J are TRBV29-1 and TRBJ2-4; 8 bases are shared with TRBD1. This CDR3 contains 13 residues. V shed 7 bases, J shed 5 bases, and the junction held 7 bases outside the gene matches. Germline values: CDR1 SQVTM, CDR2 ANQGSEA. The DNA of the CDR3 is TGCAGCGCTATGCTGACAGGGGAAAACATTCAGTACTTC. This codes for CSAMLTGENIQYF.

The sample holds many counts of this clonotype. This chain connects TRBV5-1 to TRBJ2-2; possibly TRBD2 for D (7 bases). Germline CDR1 reads SGHRS; CDR2 reads YFSETQ. This CDR3 has 14 residues. V lost 6 bases and J 4 bases, leaving 13 bases between the germline ends. The CDR3 protein is CASTEGGPTGELFF. The CDR3 nucleotides are TGCGCCAGCACAGAGGGGGGGCCCACCGGGGAGCTGTTTTTT. Full variable domain (missing parts from reference TRBV5-1 and TRBJ2-2): KAGVTQTPRYLIKTRGQQVTLSCSPISGHRSVSWYQQTPGQGLQFLFEYFSETQRNKGNFPGRFSGRQFSNSRSEMNVSTLELGDSALYLCASTEGGPTGELFFGEGSRLTVL.

This clonotype appeared many times. V usage is TRBV7-9 and J usage is TRBJ2-1; 8 positions agree with TRBD2. The germline gives CDR1 SEHNR, CDR2 FQNEAQ (reference sequence). The length of the CDR3 is 16 residues. Trimming removed 5 bases from V and 6 bases from J; junction bases left unmatched: 12. The CDR3 DNA sequence: TGTGCCAGCAGCCTCGGGGGGGCCATTTCGGCCAATGAGCAGTTCTTC. Amino acid sequence: CASSLGGAISANEQFF.

This clonotype was seen at least ten times. The chain uses TRBV7-6 and TRBJ1-2; no clear D gene. This CDR3 has 12 amino acids. Germline V CDR1 and CDR2: SGHVS, FNYEAQ. Deletions cut 10 bases from V and 0 bases from J, with 9 bases between. CDR3 sequence: CATYKANYGYTF. CDR3 bases: TGTGCCACCTACAAAGCTAACTATGGCTACACCTTC.

This clonotype was found many times. The J gene is TRBJ2-3, the V gene TRBV4-3; 9 bases line up with TRBD2. Germline V lookup: CDR1 LGHNA, CDR2 YSLEER. There are 17 residues in the CDR3. Trimming cost V 3 bases and J 6 bases; bases outside gene matches: 13. CDR3 sequence (DNA): TGCGCCAGCAGCCACCTGAAGGCGGGAGGGCCTCTGGATACGCAGTATTTT. As protein: CASSHLKAGGPLDTQYF.

In its sample, this clonotype was seen many times. The chain has TRBV10-3 and TRBJ2-1, with 8 bases matching TRBD2. J was trimmed by 0 bases and V by 3 bases; bases with no gene match: 22. Germline-derived CDR1 and CDR2 are ENHRY and SYGVKD. This CDR3 is built from 22 residues. CDR3 region: CAISDAVVERGPRQSSYNEQFF. The CDR3 coding sequence is TGTGCCATCAGTGACGCCGTAGTGGAGCGGGGGCCTCGTCAAAGCTCCTACAATGAGCAGTTCTTC.

The chain employs TRBV30 and TRBJ1-1; no clear D. Germline CDR1 reads GTSNPN; CDR2 reads SVGIG (reference sequence). Trimming shortened V by 1 base and J by 5 bases, and 5 bases separated the two germline ends. This CDR3 spans 11 amino acids. For the CDR3, the DNA is TGTGCCTGGAGTGATTGGACTGAAGCTTTCTTT. Encoded protein: CAWSDWTEAFF.

The table lists this clonotype with a few counts. The rearrangement uses TRBV11-2 and TRBJ1-2, with unresolved D. Germline V gene sequence: CDR1 SGHAT, CDR2 FQNNGV. The CDR3 loop spans 16 amino acids. Trimming took off 3 bases at V and 3 bases at J, with 17 bases between the two ends. In DNA form, the CDR3 reads TGTGCCAGCAGCTTCAGACACCTCCCCGGGGACTATGGCTACACCTTC. As protein: CASSFRHLPGDYGYTF.

This chain links TRBV4-1 with TRBJ1-6; D may be TRBD1 (5 bases). Looked up from germline, CDR1 is MGHRA and CDR2 is YSYEKL. The CDR3 totals 14 residues. Between the trimmed V and J ends, which lost 1 base and 9 bases, there was a span of 10 bases. The CDR3 spells CASSQGAGTSPLHF. The CDR3 nucleotides are TGCGCCAGCAGCCAAGGGGCAGGGACTTCACCCCTCCACTTT.

This clonotype was found many times. V is TRBV20-1 and J is TRBJ1-2; 7 bases are a match to TRBD1. V was pared by 1 base and J by 5 bases, with 4 bases of the junction left unmatched. CDR3 length equals 13 residues. Per germline, CDR1 DFQATT and CDR2 SNEGSKA (reference sequence). CDR3 region: CSARAETGYGYTF. CDR3 sequence (DNA): TGCAGTGCTAGAGCTGAGACAGGGTATGGCTACACCTTC.